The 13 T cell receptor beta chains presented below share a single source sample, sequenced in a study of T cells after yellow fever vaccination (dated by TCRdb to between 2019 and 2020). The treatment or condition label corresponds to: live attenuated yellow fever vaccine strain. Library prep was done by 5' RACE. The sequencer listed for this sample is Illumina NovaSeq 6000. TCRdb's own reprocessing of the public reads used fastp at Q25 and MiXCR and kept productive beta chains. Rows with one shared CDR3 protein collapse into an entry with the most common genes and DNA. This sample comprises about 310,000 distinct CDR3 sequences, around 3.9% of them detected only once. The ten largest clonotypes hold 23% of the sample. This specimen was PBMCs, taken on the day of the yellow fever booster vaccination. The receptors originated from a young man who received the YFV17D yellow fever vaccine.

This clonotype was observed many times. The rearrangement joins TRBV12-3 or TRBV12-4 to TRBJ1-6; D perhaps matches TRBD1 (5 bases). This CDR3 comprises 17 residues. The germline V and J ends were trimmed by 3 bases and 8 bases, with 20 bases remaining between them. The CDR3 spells CASSLGIRGRDDSPLHF. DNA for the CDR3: TGTGCCAGCAGTTTGGGAATAAGGGGCCGTGATGATTCACCCCTCCACTTT.

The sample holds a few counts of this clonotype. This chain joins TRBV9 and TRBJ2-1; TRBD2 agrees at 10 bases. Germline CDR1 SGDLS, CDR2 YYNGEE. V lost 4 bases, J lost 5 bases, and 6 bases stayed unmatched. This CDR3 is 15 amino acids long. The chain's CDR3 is CASSTLGLAHNEQFF. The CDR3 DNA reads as TGTGCCAGCAGCACCCTGGGACTAGCGCACAATGAGCAGTTCTTC.

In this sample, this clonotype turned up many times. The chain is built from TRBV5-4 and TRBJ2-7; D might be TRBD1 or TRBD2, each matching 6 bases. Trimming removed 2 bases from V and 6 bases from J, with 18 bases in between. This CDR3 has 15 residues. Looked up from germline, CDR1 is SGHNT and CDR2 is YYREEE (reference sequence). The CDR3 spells CASSFGGGRPGEQYF. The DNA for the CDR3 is TGTGCCAGCAGCTTTGGAGGGGGGCGTCCTGGCGAGCAGTACTTC.

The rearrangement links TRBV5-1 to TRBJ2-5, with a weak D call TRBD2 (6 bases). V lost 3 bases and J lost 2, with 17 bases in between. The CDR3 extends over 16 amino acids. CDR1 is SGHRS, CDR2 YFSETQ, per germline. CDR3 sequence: CASSYLPRDSQETQYF. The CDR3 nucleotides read TGCGCCAGCAGCTACCTGCCCCGGGACTCACAAGAGACCCAGTACTTC.

The CDR3 DNA follows: TGTGCCAGCAGTTCCCGGACAGTGAGGGATCAGCCCCAGCATTTT. Residues: CASSSRTVRDQPQHF. V gene TRBV6-2 or TRBV6-3 combines with J gene TRBJ1-5, with D perhaps matching TRBD1 (6 bases). The CDR3 contains 15 residues. Germline values: CDR1 MNHEY, CDR2 SVGEGT. V gave up 4 bases and J gave up 5 bases, with 15 bases separating them.

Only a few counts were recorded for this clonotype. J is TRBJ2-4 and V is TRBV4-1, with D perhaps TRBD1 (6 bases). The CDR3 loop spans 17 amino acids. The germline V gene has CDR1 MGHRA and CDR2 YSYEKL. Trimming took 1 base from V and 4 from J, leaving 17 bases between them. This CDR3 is CASSQVGAGSEKNIQYF. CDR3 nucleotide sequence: TGCGCCAGCAGCCAAGTGGGGGCAGGGTCGGAGAAAAACATTCAGTACTTC.

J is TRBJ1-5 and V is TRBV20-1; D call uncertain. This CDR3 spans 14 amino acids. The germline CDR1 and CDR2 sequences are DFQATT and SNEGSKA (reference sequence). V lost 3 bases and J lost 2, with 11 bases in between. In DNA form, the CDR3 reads TGCAGTGCTAGGGGGAGTCTAGGCAATCAGCCCCAGCATTTT. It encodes CSARGSLGNQPQHF.

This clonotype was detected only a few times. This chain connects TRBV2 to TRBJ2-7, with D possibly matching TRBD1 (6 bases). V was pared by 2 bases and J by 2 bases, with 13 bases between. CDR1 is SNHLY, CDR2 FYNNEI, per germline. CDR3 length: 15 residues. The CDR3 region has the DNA TGTGCCAGCAGTGAACACAGGGATGGGGCCTACGAGCAGTACTTC. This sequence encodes CASSEHRDGAYEQYF.

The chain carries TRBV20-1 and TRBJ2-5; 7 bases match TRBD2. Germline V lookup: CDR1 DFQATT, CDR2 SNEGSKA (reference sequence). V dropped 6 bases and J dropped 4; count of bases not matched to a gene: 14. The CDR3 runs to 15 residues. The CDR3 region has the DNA TGCAGTGCGTCTAGCGGATCATCGGCCCTAGAGACCCAGTACTTC. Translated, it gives CSASSGSSALETQYF.

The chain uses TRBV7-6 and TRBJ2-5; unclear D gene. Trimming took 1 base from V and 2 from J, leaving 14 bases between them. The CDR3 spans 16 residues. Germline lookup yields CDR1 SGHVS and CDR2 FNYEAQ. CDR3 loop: CASSLVKGPGQETQYF. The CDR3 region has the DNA TGTGCCAGCAGCTTAGTTAAAGGGCCGGGTCAAGAGACCCAGTACTTC.

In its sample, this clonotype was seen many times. CDR3 in DNA: TGTGCCAGCAGTGCGAGTCAGGGGTTTTCTGACATTCAGTACTTC. As protein: CASSASQGFSDIQYF. The genes are TRBV25-1 and TRBJ2-4, with a tentative D call TRBD1 (6 bases). Trimming took 4 bases from V and 8 from J, leaving 18 bases between them. CDR1 MGHDK and CDR2 SYGVNS come from the germline V gene. The CDR3 has 15 amino acids.

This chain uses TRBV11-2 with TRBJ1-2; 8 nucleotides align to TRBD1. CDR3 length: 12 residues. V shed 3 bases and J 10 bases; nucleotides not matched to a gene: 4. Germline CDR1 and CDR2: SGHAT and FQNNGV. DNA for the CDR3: TGTGCCAGCAGCTTTCAGGGGGCGACCTACACCTTC. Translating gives CASSFQGATYTF.

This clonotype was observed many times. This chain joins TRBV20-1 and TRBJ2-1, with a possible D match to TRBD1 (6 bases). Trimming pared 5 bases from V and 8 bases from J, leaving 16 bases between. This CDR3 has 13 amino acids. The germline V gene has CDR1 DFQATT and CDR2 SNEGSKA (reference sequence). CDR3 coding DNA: TGCAGTGCTCTTACAAACAGGGCTGATGAGCAGTTCTTC. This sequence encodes CSALTNRADEQFF.